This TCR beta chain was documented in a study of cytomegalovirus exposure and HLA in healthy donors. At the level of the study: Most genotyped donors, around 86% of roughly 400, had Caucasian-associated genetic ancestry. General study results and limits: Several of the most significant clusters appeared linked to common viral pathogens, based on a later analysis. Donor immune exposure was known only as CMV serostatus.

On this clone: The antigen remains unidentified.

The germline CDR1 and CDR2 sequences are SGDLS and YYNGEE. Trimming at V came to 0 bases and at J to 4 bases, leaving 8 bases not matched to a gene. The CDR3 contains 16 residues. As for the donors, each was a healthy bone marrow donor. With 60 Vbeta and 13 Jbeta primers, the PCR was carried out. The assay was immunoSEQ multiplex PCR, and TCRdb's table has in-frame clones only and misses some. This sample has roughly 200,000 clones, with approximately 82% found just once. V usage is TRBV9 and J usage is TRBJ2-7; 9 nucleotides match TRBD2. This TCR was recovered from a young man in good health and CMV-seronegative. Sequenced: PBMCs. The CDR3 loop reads CASSVGGSGSLYEQYF. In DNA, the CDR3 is TGTGCCAGCAGCGTAGGGGGTAGCGGGAGTCTATACGAGCAGTACTTC.